The subject of this entry is one T cell receptor (beta chain). CDR3 length equals 13 residues. V dropped 5 bases and J dropped 3 bases, with 8 bases sitting between them. The germline V gene has CDR1 MNHNY and CDR2 SVGAGI (reference sequence). MiXCR, applied by TCRdb to the reads, yields one record per CDR3 protein. The data hold some 100,000 distinct CDR3 sequences, with about 22% observed a single time. The sample belongs to a study of T cell repertoires in cytomegalovirus infection. The source of this sequence is a human donor in good health (CMV status not recorded). Some clones in this sample may be carry-over from other donors' samples. The chain has TRBV6-6 and TRBJ1-3; tentative D call: TRBD1 (5 bases). The sequenced material came from CD8+ T cells from PBMCs. The CDR3 DNA sequence: TGTGCCAGCAGTCGGGACGTTGGAAACACCATATATTTT. As protein: CASSRDVGNTIYF.